The 26 T cell receptor beta chains listed next were all sequenced from one sample in a study of cytomegalovirus exposure and HLA in healthy donors. 60 Vbeta and 13 Jbeta primers were used in PCR. The assay was immunoSEQ multiplex PCR, and TCRdb's table has in-frame clones only and misses some. The sample contains fewer than 120,000 clones, about 80% of which appear only once. The sample comprised PBMCs. The origin of the receptors is an older woman in good health and CMV-seropositive.

This clone was counted once. This sequence joins TRBV29-1 and TRBJ2-5; possibly TRBD1 for D (6 bases). Germline V gene data show CDR1 as SQVTM and CDR2 as ANQGSEA. Trimming cost V 1 base and J 7 bases, with 22 bases left between them. This CDR3 has 16 amino acids. The CDR3 coding sequence is TGCAGCGTTGAAGTGAGGGGGACGCAGCCTGGAGGGACCCAGTACTTC. Encoded protein: CSVEVRGTQPGGTQYF.

The genes are TRBV5-1 and TRBJ2-7; 9 positions match TRBD2. The germline V gene encodes CDR1 SGHRS and CDR2 YFSETQ. The CDR3 consists of 15 residues. The trim removed 5 bases at V and 2 bases at J, leaving 8 bases unmatched. The CDR3 protein is CASRPGLAGAYEQYF. CDR3 bases: TGCGCCAGCAGGCCCGGATTAGCGGGAGCCTACGAGCAGTACTTC. Based on the CDR3 plus reference TRBV5-1 and TRBJ2-7, the full variable domain is KAGVTQTPRYLIKTRGQQVTLSCSPISGHRSVSWYQQTPGQGLQFLFEYFSETQRNKGNFPGRFSGRQFSNSRSEMNVSTLELGDSALYLCASRPGLAGAYEQYFGPGTRLTVT.

The CDR3 loop is CASSYGASDGYTF. CDR3 in DNA: TGTGCCAGCAGTTACGGGGCGTCGGATGGCTACACCTTC. The chain combines TRBV6-5 with TRBJ1-2; D is perhaps TRBD1 (5 bases). Germline values: CDR1 MNHEY, CDR2 SVGAGI. V dropped 2 bases and J dropped 6 bases, with 10 bases sitting between them. The CDR3 spans 13 residues.

This clone showed up just a few times. J is TRBJ2-3 and V is TRBV7-9; a possible D gene is TRBD2 (6 bases). Germline V lookup: CDR1 SEHNR, CDR2 FQNEAQ (reference sequence). The CDR3 contains 14 residues. Trimming pared 1 base from V and 6 bases from J, leaving 11 bases between. The CDR3 region is CASSLGLDPDTQYF. The DNA of the CDR3 is TGTGCCAGCAGCTTAGGACTAGACCCCGATACGCAGTATTTT.

The gene calls are TRBV7-3 and TRBJ2-5; no reliable D call. Germline CDR1 and CDR2: SGHTA and FQGTGA. V was shortened by 2 bases and J by 4 bases, with 14 bases between the two germline ends. The CDR3 length is 15 residues. The CDR3: CASSLRFGPGETQYF. The CDR3 region has the DNA TGTGCCAGCAGCTTACGGTTTGGCCCGGGAGAGACCCAGTACTTC.

The V gene is TRBV14, the J gene TRBJ2-7, with D perhaps TRBD1 (5 bases). With 4 bases removed from V and 5 bases from J, the gap between germline ends came to 12 bases. The CDR3 consists of 13 residues. Germline V lookup: CDR1 SGHDN, CDR2 FVKESK. The CDR3, as DNA: TGTGCCAGCAGCCGAAGGACACTTAACGAGCAGTACTTC. Protein product: CASSRRTLNEQYF.

J is TRBJ1-1 and V is TRBV10-3; 7 bases line up with TRBD1. With V trimmed by 8 bases and J by 0 bases, 3 bases remained unmatched. Germline CDR1 ENHRY, CDR2 SYGVKD. This CDR3 has 13 residues. The CDR3 bases are TGTGCCATCTCAGGGGGTCTGAACACTGAAGCTTTCTTT. It specifies CAISGGLNTEAFF.

The chain couples TRBV5-8 to TRBJ1-1; D possibly corresponds to TRBD1 (6 bases). The CDR3 extends over 13 amino acids. V lost 5 bases, J lost 5 bases, and 13 bases lay in between. CDR1 SGHTS and CDR2 YDEGEE come from the germline V gene. The CDR3 nucleotides read TGTGCCAGCAGAACCACAGGGAATACTGAAGCTTTCTTT. Amino acid sequence: CASRTTGNTEAFF. The whole variable domain, filled in from reference TRBV5-8 and TRBJ1-1, reads EAGVTQSPTHLIKTRGQQATLRCSPISGHTSVYWYQQALGLGLQFLLWYDEGEERNRGNFPPRFSGRQFPNYSSELNVNALELEDSALYLCASRTTGNTEAFFGQGTRLTVV.

This sequence joins TRBV4-2 and TRBJ2-1; D may be TRBD2 (6 bases). This CDR3 region has 16 residues. Germline CDR1 LGHNA, CDR2 YNFKEQ. V was cut by 1 base and J by 2 bases, with 12 bases left in between. The CDR3 nucleotides read TGTGCCAGCAGCCAAGGGCCGGAGGGGACCTACAATGAGCAGTTCTTC. It encodes CASSQGPEGTYNEQFF.

The V gene is TRBV11-2, the J gene TRBJ1-2, with D maybe TRBD1 (5 bases). The CDR3 runs to 13 residues. The V end lost 5 bases, the J end lost 4 bases, and 11 bases lay between the germline ends. Per germline, CDR1 SGHAT and CDR2 FQNNGV. The CDR3 nucleotides are TGTGCCAGCAGCCCCCAGGGTGGCTATGGCTACACCTTC. Its protein product is CASSPQGGYGYTF.

The chain has TRBV7-9 and TRBJ1-2; the match to TRBD1 covers 9 bases. The germline gives CDR1 SEHNR, CDR2 FQNEAQ (reference sequence). This CDR3 comprises 14 residues. V gave up 5 bases and J gave up 2 bases; unmatched junction bases: 3. CDR3 sequence reads: CASSRTGANYGYTF. The CDR3 bases are TGTGCCAGCAGCAGGACAGGGGCCAACTATGGCTACACCTTC.

This sequence joins TRBV5-1 and TRBJ2-2; 7 bases align to TRBD2. Unmatched junction bases numbered 5, after V lost 1 base and J lost 2 bases. The CDR3 is made up of 16 amino acids. CDR1 SGHRS and CDR2 YFSETQ come from the germline V gene. CDR3 in DNA: TGCGCCAGCAGCTTGACCGCTAGCGGAAACACCGGGGAGCTGTTTTTT. This translates into CASSLTASGNTGELFF.

This clone was seen just once. The genes are TRBV13 and TRBJ2-6, with 7 bases aligning to TRBD1. With V trimmed by 4 bases and J by 0 bases, 6 bases remained unmatched. From germline, CDR1 is PRHDT and CDR2 FYEKMQ (reference sequence). This CDR3 spans 17 amino acids. The CDR3 loop is CASSSTGIFSGANVLTF. DNA for the CDR3: TGTGCCAGCAGCTCGACAGGGATTTTCTCTGGGGCCAACGTCCTGACTTTC.

V gene TRBV9 combines with J gene TRBJ2-5, with 8 nucleotides matching TRBD2. The CDR3 length is 17 residues. V was pared by 0 bases and J by 5 bases, with 12 bases of the junction left unmatched. Per germline, CDR1 SGDLS and CDR2 YYNGEE. This chain's CDR3 is CASSVEGAAGEDETQYF. CDR3 nucleotide sequence: TGTGCCAGCAGCGTAGAAGGGGCAGCGGGAGAGGATGAGACCCAGTACTTC.

This clone was recorded only once. The chain carries TRBV19 and TRBJ1-5; 8 bases align to TRBD1. The V gene end was trimmed by 6 bases and the J gene end by 6 bases; junction bases not matched to a gene: 10. This CDR3 spans 15 amino acids. From germline, CDR1 is LNHDA and CDR2 SQIVND (reference sequence). The CDR3 reads CASSRSGQGGQPQHF. Here the CDR3 DNA reads TGTGCCAGTAGCCGATCAGGACAGGGAGGTCAGCCCCAGCATTTT.

This rearrangement joins TRBV28 to TRBJ2-1, with D possibly being TRBD2 (5 bases). Germline loops: CDR1 MDHEN, CDR2 SYDVKM. V was clipped by 5 bases and J by 5 bases, with 13 bases between them. This CDR3 is 14 amino acids long. This CDR3 is CASSERRVDNEQFF. DNA for the CDR3: TGTGCCAGCAGTGAACGGCGGGTCGACAATGAGCAGTTCTTC.

DNA for the CDR3: TGTGCCAGCTCACCGACACTAGCGGGAGGTGAGACCCAGTACTTC. It yields the protein CASSPTLAGGETQYF. The chain couples TRBV18 to TRBJ2-5, with 12 bases lining up with TRBD2. This CDR3 contains 15 residues. V dropped 3 bases and J dropped 5; count of bases not matched to a gene: 4. CDR1 KGHSH and CDR2 LQKENI come from the germline V gene.

The chain links TRBV13 to TRBJ2-7; possibly TRBD2 for D (6 bases). Germline CDR1 reads PRHDT; CDR2 reads FYEKMQ (reference sequence). The CDR3 has 16 amino acids. Trimming took 5 bases from V and 1 from J, leaving 18 bases between them. CDR3 DNA: TGTGCCAGCAGCGGAACGAGTTGGAGGGGATCCTACGAGCAGTACTTC. Translating it yields CASSGTSWRGSYEQYF. The full variable domain, with the rest looked up from reference TRBV13 and TRBJ2-7, is AAGVIQSPRHLIKEKRETATLKCYPIPRHDTVYWYQQGPGQDPQFLISFYEKMQSDKGSIPDRFSAQQFSDYHSELNMSSLELGDSALYFCASSGTSWRGSYEQYFGPGTRLTVT.

Comment on this clone: This same CDR3 is encoded by further DNA sequences in the sample. This chain joins TRBV11-2 and TRBJ1-3; D gene ambiguous. Germline V gives CDR1 SGHAT, CDR2 FQNNGV. CDR3 size: 15 residues. The germline V and J ends were trimmed by 5 bases and 1 base, with 12 bases remaining between them. CDR3 sequence (DNA): TGTGCCAGCAGCCCGCGGGGAGGGTCTGGAAACACCATATATTTT. Its protein product is CASSPRGGSGNTIYF.

In its sample, this clone was seen once. The chain employs TRBV28 and TRBJ1-3; 9 bases are shared with TRBD1. The germline gives CDR1 MDHEN, CDR2 SYDVKM. The V and J ends lost 4 bases and 6 bases, in that order; junction bases with no gene match: 7. This CDR3 region has 15 residues. The DNA of the CDR3 is TGTGCCAGCAGTTCGGGACAGGGACCGGCAAACACCATATATTTT. Protein product: CASSSGQGPANTIYF.

This sequence joins TRBV29-1 and TRBJ1-1; perhaps TRBD1 as D (6 bases). Per germline, CDR1 SQVTM and CDR2 ANQGSEA. This CDR3 is built from 13 residues. V was cut by 7 bases and J by 1 base, with 13 bases left in between. CDR3 protein: CSGTQGRNTEAFF. CDR3 DNA: TGCAGCGGTACACAGGGAAGGAACACTGAAGCTTTCTTT. Full variable domain (outside the CDR3, taken from reference TRBV29-1 and TRBJ1-1): SAVISQKPSRDICQRGTSLTIQCQVDSQVTMMFWYRQQPGQSLTLIATANQGSEATYESGFVIDKFPISRPNLTFSTLTVSNMSPEDSSIYLCSGTQGRNTEAFFGQGTRLTVV.

The chain links TRBV6-6 to TRBJ1-5; D gene uncertain. V was cut by 5 bases and J by 6 bases, with 11 bases left in between. Germline V gives CDR1 MNHNY, CDR2 SVGAGI (reference sequence). The CDR3 is 13 residues long. CDR3 DNA sequence: TGTGCCAGCAGTCCTCTATCCGGTCAGCCCCAGCATTTT. This gives the protein CASSPLSGQPQHF.

V gene TRBV5-1 combines with J gene TRBJ1-1; unclear D gene. The CDR3 totals 14 residues. V shed 0 bases and J shed 3 bases, with 9 bases lying between them. Germline V gene data show CDR1 as SGHRS and CDR2 as YFSETQ. CDR3 sequence reads: CASSLARGDTEAFF. CDR3 DNA: TGCGCCAGCAGCTTGGCTAGAGGCGACACTGAAGCTTTCTTT.

This clone has just a few counts. The chain couples TRBV4-1 to TRBJ1-4; the D is unclear. The germline gives CDR1 MGHRA, CDR2 YSYEKL. This CDR3 has 16 residues. V was trimmed by 1 base and J by 4 bases, leaving 13 bases between them. CDR3 region: CASSQVRAGDNEKLFF. DNA of the CDR3: TGCGCCAGCAGCCAAGTAAGGGCGGGAGATAATGAAAAACTGTTTTTT.

The chain couples TRBV5-4 to TRBJ2-7; D unresolved. The CDR3 has 13 residues. V lost 0 bases and J lost 1, with 5 bases in between. Per the germline V gene, CDR1 is SGHNT and CDR2 is YYREEE (reference sequence). The CDR3 DNA sequence: TGTGCCAGCAGCTTGGTTGAGTCCTACGAGCAGTACTTC. It codes for CASSLVESYEQYF.

The V call is TRBV10-3, the J call TRBJ1-5, with D possibly TRBD1 on 5 matching bases. The ends were cut back, 3 bases at V and 7 bases at J, with 13 bases in the middle. Germline CDR1 is ENHRY and CDR2 is SYGVKD. The CDR3 consists of 14 residues. This CDR3 reads CAISDLGQGQPQHF. In DNA, the CDR3 is TGTGCCATCAGTGACTTGGGGCAAGGACAGCCCCAGCATTTT.